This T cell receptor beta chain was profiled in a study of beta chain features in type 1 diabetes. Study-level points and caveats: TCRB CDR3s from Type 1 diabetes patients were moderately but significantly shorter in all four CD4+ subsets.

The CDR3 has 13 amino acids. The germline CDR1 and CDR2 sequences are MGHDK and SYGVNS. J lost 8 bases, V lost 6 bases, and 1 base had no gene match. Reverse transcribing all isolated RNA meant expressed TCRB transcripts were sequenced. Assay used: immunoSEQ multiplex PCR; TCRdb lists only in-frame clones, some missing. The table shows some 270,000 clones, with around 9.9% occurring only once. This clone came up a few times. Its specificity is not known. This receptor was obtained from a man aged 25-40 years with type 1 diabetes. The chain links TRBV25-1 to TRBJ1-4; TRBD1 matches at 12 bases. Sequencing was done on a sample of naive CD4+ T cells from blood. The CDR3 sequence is CASRGTGGEKLFF. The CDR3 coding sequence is TGTGCCAGCAGAGGGACAGGGGGCGAAAAACTGTTTTTT.